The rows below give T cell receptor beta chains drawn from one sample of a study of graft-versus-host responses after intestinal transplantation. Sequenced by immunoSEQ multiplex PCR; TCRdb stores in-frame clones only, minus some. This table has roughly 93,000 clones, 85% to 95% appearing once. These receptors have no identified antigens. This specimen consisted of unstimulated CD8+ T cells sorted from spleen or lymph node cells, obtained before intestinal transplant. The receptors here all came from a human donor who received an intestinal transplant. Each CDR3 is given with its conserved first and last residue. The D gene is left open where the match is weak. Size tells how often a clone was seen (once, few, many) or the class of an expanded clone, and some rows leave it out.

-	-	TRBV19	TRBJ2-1	TGTGCCAGTAGTCAGGGGTACAATGAGCAGTTCTTC	CASSQGYNEQFF
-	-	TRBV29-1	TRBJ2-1	TGCAGCGTTGAATGGGGGCTCAATGAGCAGTTCTTC	CSVEWGLNEQFF
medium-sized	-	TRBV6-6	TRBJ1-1	TGTGCCAGCAGTCACGCGGGGAGGACTGAAGCTTTCTTT	CASSHAGRTEAFF
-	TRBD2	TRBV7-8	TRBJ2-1	TGTGCCAGCAGCTTAGTTGTAGCGGGAGGACTCTACAATGAGCAGTTCTTC	CASSLVVAGGLYNEQFF
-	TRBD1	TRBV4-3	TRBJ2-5	TGCGCCAGCAGCGATGACTTACCGAGACAGGGACGGGAGACCCAGTACTTC	CASSDDLPRQGRETQYF
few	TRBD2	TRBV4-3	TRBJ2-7	TGCGCCAGCAGCCAAGATCGTCGGGATCTAGCGGGGGTGGGCTCCTACGAGCAGTACTTC	CASSQDRRDLAGVGSYEQYF
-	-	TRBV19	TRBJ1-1	TGTGCCAGTTTATCGGGGGGGCTCTCCCGGGAAGCTTTCTTT	CASLSGGLSREAFF
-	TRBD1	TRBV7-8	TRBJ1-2	TGTGCCAGCAGCTCCCGATTTGCGGGACAGGGGGCGGATGGCTACACCTTC	CASSSRFAGQGADGYTF
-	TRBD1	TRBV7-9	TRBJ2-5	TGTGCCAGCAGCCCCTACCACAGGGGCCAAGAGACCCAGTACTTC	CASSPYHRGQETQYF
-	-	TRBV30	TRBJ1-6	TGTGCCTGGAGTGTACAGGGCCCATATAATTCACCCCTCCACTTT	CAWSVQGPYNSPLHF
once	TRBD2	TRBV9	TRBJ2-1	TGTGCCAGCAGCGTATATACCCCGGCTAGCGGGAGTCCATACAATGAGCAGTTCTTC	CASSVYTPASGSPYNEQFF
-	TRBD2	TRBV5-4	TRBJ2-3	TGTGCCAGCAGTGCCCAGGGTAGCGGGACGACAGATACGCAGTATTTT	CASSAQGSGTTDTQYF
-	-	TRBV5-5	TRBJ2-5	TGTGCCAGCAGCTTTCTCACAGGAGAGAGAGAGACCCAGTACTTC	CASSFLTGERETQYF
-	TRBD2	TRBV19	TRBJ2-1	TGTGCCAGTAGTATATTTCGGGGCGGGGGTTCAGACAATGAGCAGTTCTTC	CASSIFRGGGSDNEQFF
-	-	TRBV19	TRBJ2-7	TGTGCCAGTAGTGTGGGCAGCAACGAGCAGTACTTC	CASSVGSNEQYF
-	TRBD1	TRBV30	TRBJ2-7	TGTGCCTGGGGGGACAGCTCCTACGAGCAGTACTTC	CAWGDSSYEQYF
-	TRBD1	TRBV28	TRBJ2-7	TGTGCCAGCAGCGTACAGGGACAGACCTACGAGCAGTACTTC	CASSVQGQTYEQYF
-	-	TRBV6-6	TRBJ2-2	TGTGCCAGCAGTTACGCTCCTGACTCGAACACCGGGGAGCTGTTTTTT	CASSYAPDSNTGELFF
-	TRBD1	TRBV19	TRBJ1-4	TGTGCCAGTAGTATAGACTCAACAGGGGCCCGTGAAAAACTGTTTTTT	CASSIDSTGAREKLFF
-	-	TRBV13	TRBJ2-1	TGTGCCAGCAGCCCAAGGGGGGGGAGCCGTTACAATGAGCAGTTCTTC	CASSPRGGSRYNEQFF
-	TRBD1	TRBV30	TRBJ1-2	TGTGCCCGGGACAGGGGGTACGACTATGGCTACACCTTC	CARDRGYDYGYTF
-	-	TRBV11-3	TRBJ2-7	TGTGCCAGCAGCGGGACATTATCCTACGAGCAGTACTTC	CASSGTLSYEQYF
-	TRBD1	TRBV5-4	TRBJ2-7	TGTGCCAGCAGCTTGCCGGGACAGGGCGACTACGAGCAGTACTTC	CASSLPGQGDYEQYF
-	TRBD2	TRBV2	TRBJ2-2	TGTGCCAGCAGAGTTAGCGGGGGGGCGGACGGGGAGCTGTTTTTT	CASRVSGGADGELFF
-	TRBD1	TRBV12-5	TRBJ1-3	TGTGCTAGTGCCCACCCAGGACAGGTTTATCCGTCGGACACCATATATTTT	CASAHPGQVYPSDTIYF
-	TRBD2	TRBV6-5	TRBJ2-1	TGTGCCAGCAGTCTAGCGGGAGCTGAGCAGTTCTTC	CASSLAGAEQFF
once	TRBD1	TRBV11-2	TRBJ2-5	TGTGCCAGCAGACCCGGGACAGGGAGCCTTAAAGTGGAGACCCAGTACTTC	CASRPGTGSLKVETQYF
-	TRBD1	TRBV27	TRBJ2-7	TGTGCCAGCCAGCCCGGGACAGGGGCCTACGAGCAGTACTTC	CASQPGTGAYEQYF
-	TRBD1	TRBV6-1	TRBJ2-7	TGTGCCAGCAGTTCAGGACAGGGAGCCTACGAGCAGTACTTC	CASSSGQGAYEQYF
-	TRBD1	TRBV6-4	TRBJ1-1	TGTGCCAGCAGTTACGGGACAGGGGGCCTGAACACTGAAGCTTTCTTT	CASSYGTGGLNTEAFF
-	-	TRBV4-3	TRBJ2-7	TGCGCCAGCAGCGAACAAGCGCCGCCTTACGAGCAGTACTTC	CASSEQAPPYEQYF
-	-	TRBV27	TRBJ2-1	TGTGCCAGCAGTTTAGCTGCCAGCTCCTACAATGAGCAGTTCTTC	CASSLAASSYNEQFF
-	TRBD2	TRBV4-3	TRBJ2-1	TGCGCCAGCAGCCAAGATCGGAGCGGGGATTACAATGAGCAGTTCTTC	CASSQDRSGDYNEQFF
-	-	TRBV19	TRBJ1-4	TGTGCCAGTAGCCTACAGGCCTACGGGGAAAAACTGTTTTTT	CASSLQAYGEKLFF
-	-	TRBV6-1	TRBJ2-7	TGTGCCAGCAGTAACACAGGTCTCCTGTGGTGGGAGCAGTACTTC	CASSNTGLLWWEQYF
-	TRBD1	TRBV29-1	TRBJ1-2	TGCAGCGCTCCGGGACAGATGAACTATGGCTACACCTTC	CSAPGQMNYGYTF
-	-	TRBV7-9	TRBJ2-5	TGTGCCAGCAGTTTTACCGGGACATCACAAGAGACCCAGTACTTC	CASSFTGTSQETQYF
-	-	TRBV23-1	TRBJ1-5	TGCGCCAGCCCTTCAAGGTGGCAGACAGATCAGCCCCAGCATTTT	CASPSRWQTDQPQHF
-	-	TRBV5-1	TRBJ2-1	TGCGCCAGCAGCTTGAAGAACAGCCACAATGAGCAGTTCTTC	CASSLKNSHNEQFF
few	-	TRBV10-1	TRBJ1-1	TGCGCCAGCAGTGGAACAGGAATCGACACTGAAGCTTTCTTT	CASSGTGIDTEAFF
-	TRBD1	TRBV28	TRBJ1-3	TGTGCCAGCAGTTTTGACAGGGCTAGAAACACCATATATTTT	CASSFDRARNTIYF
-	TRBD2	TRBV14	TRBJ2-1	TGTGCCACCCGATCCAGCGGGGGATACTACAATGAGCAGTTCTTC	CATRSSGGYYNEQFF
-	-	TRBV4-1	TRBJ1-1	TGCGCCAGCAGCCAAGCGACAGGCATGAACACTGAAGCTTTCTTT	CASSQATGMNTEAFF